A single T cell receptor beta chain is shown here with its context. Sequencing was performed with immunoSEQ multiplex PCR; in TCRdb, only in-frame clones are kept and a portion is missing. This sample has 110,000 or so clones, with about 91% found just once. These data come from a study of T cell responses to AZD1222 COVID-19 vaccine. In germline, CDR1 is SGHTA, CDR2 FQGTGA. Losses at the gene ends were 5 bases for V and 0 bases for J; bases not matched to a gene: 6. This CDR3 spans 15 amino acids. The chain is built from TRBV7-3 and TRBJ1-1; 7 bases are shared with TRBD1. The sequence came from an adult who received the AZD1222 COVID-19 vaccine. The input for sequencing was peripheral blood, taken 28 days after the second AZD1222 dose. The CDR3 spells CASSPGQNMNTEAFF. CDR3 nucleotide sequence: TGTGCCAGCAGCCCGGGACAGAATATGAACACTGAAGCTTTCTTT. The variable domain in full, with the rest retrieved from reference TRBV7-3 and TRBJ1-1, is GAGVSQTPSNKVTEKGKYVELRCDPISGHTALYWYRQSLGQGPEFLIYFQGTGAADDSGLPNDRFFAVRPEGSVSTLKIQRTERGDSAVYLCASSPGQNMNTEAFFGQGTRLTVV.